This T cell receptor (beta chain) is from a study of blood T cell repertoires in COVID-19. Study summary: There were acute and convalescent COVID-19 samples, and they came from the United States, Italy and Spain. T cells, B-cell-depleted T cells, or PBMCs supplied cDNA or gDNA.

As processed by the authors: Reference gene primer amplification yielded estimated nucleated cell counts. Repertoires were generated with immunoSEQ multiplex PCR, while TCRdb's copy carries only in-frame clones and drops some. V and J calls and clone size come straight from that table; D and trimming were deduced from the DNA. This sample has some 100,000 clones, with roughly four fifths found just once. The CDR3 sequence is 14 residues long. The V gene lost 2 bases and the J gene lost 5 bases, with 10 bases spanning the gap. Germline CDR1 MNHNS, CDR2 SASEGT. The sequencing sample was made of peripheral blood. This clonotype was obtained from a man between 45 and 60 years old with acute or convalescent COVID-19. The genes are TRBV6-1 and TRBJ1-5; possibly TRBD1 for D (6 bases). The CDR3 region has the DNA TGTGCCAGCAGTGAACAGGGGAAAGATCAGCCCCAGCATTTT. It specifies CASSEQGKDQPQHF.